This T cell receptor (beta chain) emerged from a study of cytomegalovirus exposure and HLA in healthy donors. Comment on this clone: Its target is not known.

Vbeta (60) and Jbeta (13) primers were used in the PCR. Profiling relied on immunoSEQ multiplex PCR, and the TCRdb table lists in-frame clones only, not all of them. Of 110,000 to 150,000 clones in the sample, over 70% are singletons; the top ten hold 1.5% to 2%. Study-wide findings and caveats: Beyond CMV serostatus, there was no information to go on about immune exposure. Among TCR beta chains, those listed as cytomegalovirus-associated numbered roughly 150. HLA restriction was apparent for most CMV-associated TCR beta chains in a later analysis. Sequencing likely generated an artifact that appeared as a cluster of highly shared sequence variants.

The sequence was obtained from a woman in her 40s in good health and CMV-seronegative. Material: PBMCs.

The CDR3 nucleotides are TGTGCCAGCAGCTTAAACAGTTATAGCAATCAGCCCCAGCATTTT. Its protein is CASSLNSYSNQPQHF. V gene TRBV27 combines with J gene TRBJ1-5; no reliable D call. Germline V gene data show CDR1 as MNHEY and CDR2 as SMNVEV (reference sequence). The CDR3 consists of 15 residues. V gave up 6 bases and J gave up 0 bases, with 12 bases separating them.